A few counts support the clone carrying this TCR beta chain. The germline V gene has CDR1 MDHEN and CDR2 SYDVKM. The CDR3 extends over 12 amino acids. The V and J ends lost 3 bases and 0 bases respectively, with 2 bases between them. The record originates from a study of OX40 agonist ivuxolimab in advanced cancers. TCRdb's table, derived via immunoSEQ multiplex PCR, lists solely in-frame clones and lacks some. Of around 79,000 clones in the sample, 86% were seen once. This sequence joins TRBV28 and TRBJ1-2; D gene ambiguous. The receptor comes from an adult with an advanced solid tumor such as melanoma, head and neck, liver or kidney cancer. The sequencing used CD4+ or CD8+ T cells sorted from blood, collected in a trial of the OX40 agonist ivuxolimab. CDR3 bases: TGTGCCAGCAGTTTGGCTAACTATGGCTACACCTTC. It translates to CASSLANYGYTF.